This T cell receptor beta chain was retrieved from a study of T cells in Graves' hyperthyroidism and ophthalmopathy (dated by TCRdb to the late 2010s). Some background on the complete study: Peripheral blood was collected at initial diagnosis, before any treatment. To identify distinguishing TCR V-J signatures, a discovery cohort of about 95 patients was used, comprising some 45 with Graves' ophthalmopathy and about 59 with stable Graves' hyperthyroidism. Whether ophthalmopathy could be predicted prospectively was tested in an independent validation cohort made up of fewer than 20 hyperthyroidism patients plus 17 patients who later progressed to ophthalmopathy. The approximately 100 discovery patients were divided at random into training and test sets in a 7:3 ratio. Thyroid tissue and blood T-cell repertoires from roughly 6 Graves' hyperthyroidism patients were also compared in the study. After blood sampling, hyperthyroidism patients were treated with methimazole at a starting dose of 30 mg daily, and ophthalmopathy patients were treated with high-dose intravenous methylprednisolone. The paper describes TCR Vbeta CDR3 sequencing of 130 to 150 peripheral blood samples, made up of 43 ophthalmopathy patients, over 70 hyperthyroidism patients and 17 progressor patients. What the work shows at the level of the full study, not this receptor alone: In validation, the model predicted progression to ophthalmopathy with around 71% sensitivity and 72% to 75% specificity, a median of around 6.6 months before onset. Sample size was not statistically predetermined, and blinding of investigators to group allocation was not performed. Most expanded thyroid clonotypes (frequency above 0.001) were also detected in blood, a finding suggesting that blood repertoires may reflect thyroid immune responses. In cross-validation, a model built on a 13 V-J signature told ophthalmopathy apart from stable hyperthyroidism with over 85% sensitivity and roughly 83% specificity, and in testing the same model reached 80%/75%.

Sequences MNHEY (CDR1) and SMNVEV (CDR2) are obtained from the germline V gene (reference sequence). V loses 2 bases of germline sequence and J loses 7 bases, and the interval between the two ends is 12 bases. Including the terminal cysteine and phenylalanine, the CDR3 comprises 14 residues. Just CDR3 DNA is preserved here, 42 bases in frame from base 1. TCR beta CDR3 regions were amplified from RNA transcripts. For the first round of RT-PCR on the TCR CDR3, the HTBI primer set was used together with the Qiagen OneStep RT-PCR kit. Libraries were constructed in a second round of multiplex PCR, after which size selection and purification were carried out. The libraries were sequenced on an Illumina HiSeq2000 using paired-end 100 bp reads. On the study's bioinformatics: SOAPnuke was used to process the raw data, removing reads that contained adapters or uncalled bases, had a mean Phred below 15, or lacked an exact match to the constant primer or identifier. COPE v1.2.5 was used to merge high-quality paired reads, and clonotypes were defined as unique nucleotide sequences. MiTCR v1.1 was used to align clonotypes to the IMGT TRBV, TRBD and TRBJ reference segments. The analysis was restricted to V-J combinations with a frequency above 0.0001, which together covered 99% to 99.2% of the repertoires. A TCS score was defined as the ratio of F50 (clonal expansion) to E x V (chaos), with BLOSUM62-based TCRdist applied between CDR3 peptides within each V-J. Welch's t-statistics and random forest reduced around 510 V-J features to about 13, which were used in a naive Bayes classifier (R e1071). TCRdb redid the processing of the public reads, applying fastp at Q25 and MiXCR, and retained in-frame beta chains. Merged by CDR3 protein, the rows form single entries marked with the most common genes and DNA. V and J calls and clone size were set by TCRdb, not the authors. Within this sample are approximately 690,000 distinct CDR3 sequences, with less than 25% of them counted one time only. The top ten hold approximately 30% of the sample.

In the ophthalmopathy patients, disease was moderately to severely active, with a Clinical Activity Score of 3 or more, a NOSPECS grade of 4 or more, and a duration of less than 3 months. The study excluded patients with uncontrolled infections, other autoimmune diseases, pregnancy or lactation. Diagnoses were established on the basis of clinical symptoms, serum thyroxine and TRAb, thyroid ultrasound, and orbital computed tomography. Ficoll-Paque density gradient centrifugation was used to isolate PBMCs from 8.5 to 10 ml of fresh peripheral blood. Total RNA was extracted using Trizol reagent, and RNA quality was assessed on an Agilent 2100 Bioanalyzer. This clonotype was detected ten times or more. Its cognate antigen has yet to be identified. No much larger clone is present one base from it, and per-base qualities are unavailable.

Sequencing was performed on blood. The clonotype comes from a man aged 30-40 years with Graves' ophthalmopathy. The chain was built from TRBV27 and TRBJ1-5; TRBD1 is a possible D gene, resting on 5 matching bases. The CDR3: CASSLRAGRQPQHF. The DNA sequence follows: TGTGCCAGCAGTTTACGGGCAGGGAGACAGCCCCAGCATTTT.